This T cell receptor (beta chain) appears in the sequencing data of a study of T-cell reconstitution after alpha-beta-depleted transplantation in children. Unique molecular identifiers were incorporated when the TCRbeta library was constructed. TCRdb itself ran the PCR reads through MiXCR, one entry per CDR3 protein. Among more than 450,000 distinct CDR3 sequences, around 17% were seen once, and the ten largest hold more than 2.5%. This clonotype was seen more than once but under ten times. Sequencing used PBMCs from the stem cell graft donor, obtained from the stem cell graft. The receptor comes from a human donor who donated a stem cell graft to a child with acute lymphoblastic leukemia.

In DNA form, the CDR3 reads TGTGCCAGCTCACTTGTCCCAGGGGAAGGAGGCTACACCTTC. This sequence encodes CASSLVPGEGGYTF. This chain connects TRBV18 to TRBJ1-2; TRBD1 is a possible D gene (6 bases). This CDR3 contains 14 residues. Germline V lookup: CDR1 KGHSH, CDR2 LQKENI. The V end was cut by 4 bases, the J end by 8 bases, with 17 bases between.